A single sample gave rise to the 27 T cell receptor beta chains below, sequenced in a study of metastatic and nonmetastatic thyroid tumors. From the PCR reads, TCRdb re-called clones with MiXCR. The sample includes more than 10,000 clones, about 12% of them seen just once. Every patient underwent thyroid surgery untreated. Material: blood. Receptor source: a female donor with papillary thyroid cancer or a benign thyroid nodule (not recorded which). Some clones in this sample may be carry-over from other donors' samples.

A word on this clone: A much larger clone sits a single nucleotide away, making a read error possible. Distinct nucleotide sequences in the sample also encode this CDR3. The chain links TRBV20-1 to TRBJ2-3; D remains unclear. V dropped 8 bases and J dropped 7 bases, with 16 bases sitting between them. This CDR3 has 12 amino acids. Germline assignment: CDR1 DFQATT and CDR2 SNEGSKA (reference sequence). CDR3 loop: CSSQTAGHTQYF. DNA of the CDR3: TGCAGTTCCCAAACGGCAGGTCATACGCAGTATTTT.

This clone showed up many times. The V and J genes are TRBV15 and TRBJ2-3; D gene ambiguous. The CDR3 is made up of 12 amino acids. The germline V and J ends were trimmed by 5 bases and 6 bases, with 9 bases remaining between them. Per germline, CDR1 LNHNV and CDR2 YYDKDF (reference sequence). CDR3 amino acids: CATSLVGDTQYF. In DNA, the CDR3 is TGTGCCACCAGCCTAGTTGGTGATACGCAGTATTTT. The complete variable domain, with remaining parts taken from reference TRBV15 and TRBJ2-3, reads DAMVIQNPRYQVTQFGKPVTLSCSQTLNHNVMYWYQQKSSQAPKLLFHYYDKDFNNEADTPDNFQSRRPNTSFCFLDIRSPGLGDTAMYLCATSLVGDTQYFGPGTRLTVL.

Within the sample, this clone is medium-sized. Other DNA sequences in this specimen translate into the identical CDR3. The V gene is TRBV6-1, the J gene TRBJ2-2; TRBD1 is a possible D gene (5 bases). Germline V gene lookup returns CDR1 MNHNS and CDR2 SASEGT. There are 16 residues in the CDR3. The V end lost 10 bases, the J end lost 3 bases, and 21 bases lay between the germline ends. The CDR3 nucleotides are TGTGCCACCCCTTTTCAGGGTGCCCTGGACACCGGGGAGCTGTTTTTT. Translating it yields CATPFQGALDTGELFF.

V gene TRBV3-1 combines with J gene TRBJ1-1; TRBD1 might be the D (5 bases). The V gene's germline CDR1 is LGHDT and CDR2 YNNKEL (reference sequence). With 4 bases removed from V and 0 bases from J, the gap between germline ends came to 12 bases. The CDR3 totals 15 residues. The CDR3 bases are TGTGCCAGCAGCCGAGGGGCGGGAATGAACACTGAAGCTTTCTTT. Translated: CASSRGAGMNTEAFF.

The DNA for the CDR3 is TGTGCCAGCAGTTACGGGGGGAACAGGGCTGGAAACACCATATATTTT. It codes for CASSYGGNRAGNTIYF. The J gene is TRBJ1-3, the V gene TRBV6-6; a possible D gene is TRBD1 (6 bases). Germline V gene lookup returns CDR1 MNHNY and CDR2 SVGAGI (reference sequence). This CDR3 has 16 amino acids. The ends were cut back, 2 bases at V and 2 bases at J, with 13 bases in the middle.

There are many counts of this clone. CDR3 coding DNA: TGTGCCAGCAGCCAATCGGGAACAGATACGCAGTATTTT. It encodes CASSQSGTDTQYF. The V call is TRBV3-1, the J call TRBJ2-3, with D maybe TRBD2 (5 bases). The CDR3 spans 13 residues. The germline gives CDR1 LGHDT, CDR2 YNNKEL (reference sequence). The V end was cut by 2 bases, the J end by 3 bases, with 6 bases between.

Concerning this clone itself: This may stem from a read error, because a much larger clone lies one nucleotide away. The sample carries other DNA sequences with the same CDR3. This rearrangement joins TRBV3-1 to TRBJ2-2; weak D call: TRBD2 (5 bases). The CDR3 loop spans 13 amino acids. Looked up from germline, CDR1 is LGHDT and CDR2 is YNNKEL (reference sequence). The CDR3 DNA reads TGTGCCAGCAGCCCCCAAAGGGCCGGGGAGCTATTTTTT. Its protein is CASSPQRAGELFF.

This clone was observed many times. This chain connects TRBV5-1 to TRBJ2-5; 13 bases agree with TRBD2. The CDR3 covers 18 residues. The V gene's germline CDR1 is SGHRS and CDR2 YFSETQ. Germline trimming cut 4 bases from V and 4 bases from J; bases unmatched to any gene: 13. Here the CDR3 reads CASSNARLAGGGRETQYF. CDR3 DNA: TGCGCCAGCAGCAACGCTCGACTAGCGGGGGGCGGCCGAGAGACCCAGTACTTC.

This clone occurred many times. This chain links TRBV5-1 with TRBJ2-3, with D perhaps TRBD1 (5 bases). The length of the CDR3 is 15 residues. V was pared by 2 bases and J by 2 bases, with 12 bases between. CDR1 is SGHRS and CDR2 is YFSETQ in the germline V gene. CDR3 bases: TGCGCCAGCAGCTTACAGGCTAACCCCACAGATACGCAGTATTTT. Residues: CASSLQANPTDTQYF.

J is TRBJ1-2 and V is TRBV20-1, with 8 bases matching TRBD1. Germline V lookup: CDR1 DFQATT, CDR2 SNEGSKA (reference sequence). V was clipped by 2 bases and J by 5 bases; unmatched bases: 7. The CDR3 runs to 14 residues. CDR3 residues: CSARPQGDYYGYTF. Written as DNA, the CDR3 is TGCAGTGCTAGACCACAGGGGGATTATTATGGCTACACCTTC.

Sample share makes this clone medium-sized (0.01 to 0.1%). The chain uses TRBV28 and TRBJ1-6; D possibly corresponds to TRBD1 (6 bases). Between the trimmed V and J ends, which lost 6 bases and 7 bases, there was a span of 16 bases. The V gene's germline CDR1 is MDHEN and CDR2 SYDVKM. The CDR3 is 15 amino acids. The CDR3 protein is CASRLAGQGNSPLHF. In nucleotides, the CDR3 is TGTGCCAGCAGGCTCGCGGGGCAGGGGAATTCACCCCTCCACTTT.

This clone was observed at least ten times. V gene TRBV28 combines with J gene TRBJ1-2, with 7 bases lining up with TRBD1. The junction had 9 bases not matched to a gene; V was cut back by 1 base and J by 13 bases. Germline V gene sequence: CDR1 MDHEN, CDR2 SYDVKM. The CDR3 totals 13 residues. DNA for the CDR3: TGTGCCAGCAGTTTATCCGAGACAGGGAGGTCCACCTTC. This codes for CASSLSETGRSTF.

The chain carries TRBV2 and TRBJ2-1, with TRBD2 matching 14 bases. The V gene end was trimmed by 7 bases and the J gene end by 7 bases; junction bases not matched to a gene: 12. The germline V gene has CDR1 SNHLY and CDR2 FYNNEI. The CDR3 has 17 residues. The CDR3 nucleotides read TGTGCCAGCATTCCATTATGGGGACTAGCGGGAGATAATGAGCAGTTCTTC. It is translated as CASIPLWGLAGDNEQFF.

This clone is medium-sized (0.01 to 0.1%) by share. The J gene is TRBJ2-3, the V gene TRBV28; D is unclear. This CDR3 is 12 amino acids long. V lost 4 bases and J 8 bases, leaving 10 bases between the germline ends. Germline CDR1 MDHEN, CDR2 SYDVKM. CDR3 nucleotides: TGTGCCAGCAGTTCCCCGCTTGGTACGCAGTATTTT. Amino acids: CASSSPLGTQYF.

This clone was found many times. Just one base apart from a much larger clone, this may be a read error. Different DNA sequences within this sample yield the same CDR3. V is TRBV20-1 and J is TRBJ1-5, with TRBD1 identical over 7 bases. The V segment lost 6 bases and the J segment 7 bases; nucleotides outside the gene matches: 12. The germline V gene has CDR1 DFQATT and CDR2 SNEGSKA (reference sequence). This CDR3 is 14 amino acids long. DNA of the CDR3: TGCAGTGCAAGCAAAGACAGGGAAGGCCAGCCCCAGCATTTT. Translation: CSASKDREGQPQHF.

As to this clone: As the CDR3 is not closed by the conserved phenylalanine or tryptophan, this likely results from a read error. This sequence joins TRBV6-1 and TRBJ1-1; the D gene is possibly TRBD1 (5 bases). This CDR3 has 12 amino acids. Germline values: CDR1 MNHNS, CDR2 SASEGT. V lost 6 bases and J 11 bases, leaving 16 bases between the germline ends. The CDR3: CASSNRSSGAFL. The CDR3 DNA reads as TGTGCCAGCAGCAACCGGTCGTCAGGGGCTTTCTTA.

V gene TRBV19 combines with J gene TRBJ1-2; no clear D. V gave up 1 base and J gave up 2 bases, with 8 bases separating them. Germline CDR1 is LNHDA and CDR2 is SQIVND (reference sequence). This CDR3 has 14 amino acids. The CDR3 sequence: CASSIGPSNYGYTF. In nucleotides, the CDR3 is TGTGCCAGTAGTATAGGGCCCAGCAACTATGGCTACACCTTC.

The rearrangement joins TRBV10-2 to TRBJ2-2, with D maybe TRBD2 (5 bases). The germline V and J ends were trimmed by 2 bases and 1 base, with 8 bases remaining between them. Germline CDR1 reads WSHSY; CDR2 reads SAAADI. There are 15 residues in the CDR3. The CDR3 DNA follows: TGCGCCAGCAGTGAGGAGGGAGTGAACACCGGGGAGCTGTTTTTT. Translated: CASSEEGVNTGELFF.

The table lists this clone with many counts. V usage is TRBV4-2 and J usage is TRBJ2-2, with D perhaps TRBD2 (6 bases). Looked up from germline, CDR1 is LGHNA and CDR2 is YNFKEQ. Trimming left V 0 bases short and J 6 bases short, with 17 bases between. The CDR3 covers 17 residues. The CDR3 region has the DNA TGTGCCAGCAGCCAAGATCTTTTCGGGAGCGAGTCCGGGGAGCTGTTTTTT. Protein product: CASSQDLFGSESGELFF.

The V gene is TRBV5-1, the J gene TRBJ2-5; 8 bases map to TRBD2. The J call is doubtful: the DNA matches TRBJ2-1 better. This CDR3 is 15 amino acids long. Germline V gives CDR1 SGHRS, CDR2 YFSETQ. The CDR3 DNA is TGCGCCAGCAGCTCGACTAGCGTGGGGAAGAATCAGCAGTTCTTC. Translated, it gives CASSSTSVGKNQQFF.

This clone has at least ten counts. This chain links TRBV11-1 with TRBJ2-1; 9 nucleotides align to TRBD2. Germline CDR1 and CDR2: SGHAT and FQDESV (reference sequence). Unmatched junction bases numbered 5, after V lost 1 base and J lost 4 bases. The CDR3 length is 16 residues. CDR3 loop: CASSLEPSGMYNEQFF. As DNA, the CDR3 is TGTGCCAGCAGCTTAGAGCCTAGCGGGATGTACAATGAGCAGTTCTTC.

The CDR3 region is CASSQGEGYEQYF. CDR3 nucleotide sequence: TGTGCCAGCAGCCAAGGGGAGGGGTACGAGCAGTACTTC. This sequence joins TRBV11-3 and TRBJ2-7; 7 positions match TRBD2. Germline V gene sequence: CDR1 SGHNT, CDR2 YENEEA. CDR3 length: 13 residues. V lost 5 bases, J lost 4 bases, and 5 bases stayed unmatched.

The chain joins TRBV6-1 to TRBJ1-2, with D tentatively TRBD1 (5 bases). Germline CDR1 MNHNS, CDR2 SASEGT. Trimming took off 5 bases at V and 8 bases at J, with 15 bases between the two ends. This CDR3 has 13 residues. CDR3 bases: TGTGCCAGCAGTACGGGGACGGGGGAGGGCTACACCTTC. Translated, it gives CASSTGTGEGYTF.

There are a few counts of this clone. The V and J genes are TRBV12-3 or TRBV12-4 and TRBJ2-1, with D possibly being TRBD2 (6 bases). V lost 2 bases to trimming and J lost 4 bases, with 18 bases between them. The CDR3 has 17 amino acids. The CDR3 DNA reads TGTGCCAGCAGTTTATATTCGGGAGCAGGGATGTACAATGAGCAGTTCTTC. This encodes CASSLYSGAGMYNEQFF.

In its sample, this clone was seen a few times. This clone may be a read error of a much larger clone one base away. The chain recombines TRBV5-5 with TRBJ1-1; a possible D gene is TRBD1 (5 bases). This CDR3 region has 13 residues. CDR1 is SGHKS, CDR2 YYEKEE, per germline (reference sequence). Trimming stripped 3 bases from V and 1 base from J, with 7 bases between. This CDR3 reads CASSCRANTEAFF. DNA for the CDR3: TGTGCCAGCAGCTGCAGGGCGAACACTGAAGCTTTCTTT.

There are many counts of this clone. The gene calls are TRBV7-2 and TRBJ2-5, with 7 bases fitting TRBD1. Germline V gene sequence: CDR1 SGHTA, CDR2 FQGNSA. The trim removed 7 bases at V and 5 bases at J, leaving 7 bases unmatched. The CDR3 consists of 13 residues. The CDR3 DNA reads as TGTGCCAGCACCCAGGACAGGCCGGAGACCCAGTACTTC. It specifies CASTQDRPETQYF.

This clone is medium-sized. V and J are TRBV6-1 and TRBJ2-1; D possibly matches TRBD1 or TRBD2 (5 bases each). With 6 bases removed from V and 5 bases from J, the gap between germline ends came to 20 bases. This CDR3 has 16 residues. Germline lookup yields CDR1 MNHNS and CDR2 SASEGT. The CDR3: CASSRSGTAGNNEQFF. In DNA, the CDR3 is TGTGCCAGCAGCCGTTCCGGGACGGCTGGGAACAATGAGCAGTTCTTC.